One and the same sample provided the 31 T cell receptor beta chains below, sequenced in a study of blood T cell repertoires in COVID-19. TCRdb's table, derived via immunoSEQ multiplex PCR, lists solely in-frame clones and lacks some. Of roughly 440,000 clones listed, about 91% are singletons. What was sequenced was peripheral blood. Receptor source: a woman aged 50 to 60 with COVID-19, enrolled during active disease.

V and J are TRBV25-1 and TRBJ1-2, with no clear D. The germline gives CDR1 MGHDK, CDR2 SYGVNS. This CDR3 region has 15 residues. The germline V and J ends were trimmed by 6 bases and 4 bases, with 18 bases remaining between them. The CDR3 here is CASSPIPGRSYGYTF. Here the CDR3 DNA reads TGTGCCAGCAGCCCCATCCCCGGGAGATCCTATGGCTACACCTTC.

The rearrangement links TRBV9 to TRBJ1-1, with 9 bases matching TRBD1. Germline V gene data show CDR1 as SGDLS and CDR2 as YYNGEE. Trimming at V came to 4 bases and at J to 0 bases, leaving 4 bases not matched to a gene. The CDR3 runs to 15 residues. Here the CDR3 reads CASSPRTGVNTEAFF. The CDR3 DNA reads TGTGCCAGCAGCCCGAGGACAGGGGTGAACACTGAAGCTTTCTTT.

As regards this clone: A read error may produce the germline difference seen at one junction end. This chain links TRBV7-8 with TRBJ2-1, with 8 bases matching TRBD1. Germline V gives CDR1 SGHVS, CDR2 FQNEAQ. The CDR3 sequence is 14 residues long. The CDR3 reads CASSLSNGDRQRIF. In DNA, the CDR3 is TGTGCCAGCAGCCTATCTAACGGGGACAGGCAACGAATCTTC. Filled out from reference TRBV7-8 and TRBJ2-1, the complete variable domain reads GAGVSQSPRYKVAKRGQDVALRCDPISGHVSLFWYQQALGQGPEFLTYFQNEAQLDKSGLPSDRFFAERPEGSVSTLKIQRTQQEDSAVYLCASSLSNGDRQRIFGPGTRLTVL.

This clone appeared a few times. V is TRBV7-3 and J is TRBJ2-4, with 8 bases that match TRBD2. The germline gives CDR1 SGHTA, CDR2 FQGTGA. The length of the CDR3 is 19 residues. The ends lost 5 bases at V and 2 bases at J; junction bases unmatched: 17. The CDR3 DNA follows: TGTGCCAGCAGCCCCCGGGGGGGGCCCCGGGGTTTGTCCAAAAACATTCAGTACTTC. It is translated as CASSPRGGPRGLSKNIQYF.

This rearrangement joins TRBV19 to TRBJ2-1, with no clear D. The V end lost 1 base, the J end lost 4 bases, and 11 bases lay between the germline ends. The germline V gene has CDR1 LNHDA and CDR2 SQIVND (reference sequence). This CDR3 is built from 15 residues. The CDR3: CASSIGLVGYNEQFF. The DNA for the CDR3 is TGTGCCAGTAGTATAGGTCTAGTTGGTTACAATGAGCAGTTCTTC.

The chain has TRBV6-6 and TRBJ2-1; TRBD1 matches at 8 bases. Trimming removed 5 bases from V and 9 bases from J; junction bases left unmatched: 9. Germline CDR1 reads MNHNY; CDR2 reads SVGAGI (reference sequence). This CDR3 comprises 14 residues. CDR3 in amino acids: CASSRRQGNGEQFF. The CDR3 DNA sequence: TGTGCCAGCAGTAGGAGACAGGGGAATGGTGAGCAGTTCTTC.

V is TRBV5-1 and J is TRBJ2-1, with D perhaps matching TRBD1 (7 bases). V dropped 2 bases and J dropped 8 bases, with 17 bases sitting between them. This CDR3 is built from 15 residues. CDR1 is SGHRS and CDR2 is YFSETQ in the germline V gene. This CDR3 reads CASSFYGGGRDEQFF. The CDR3 DNA follows: TGCGCCAGCAGCTTTTATGGAGGGGGCAGGGATGAGCAGTTCTTC.

This clone has only one observation. V and J are TRBV2 and TRBJ2-3; 9 nucleotides line up with TRBD2. V shed 7 bases, J shed 2 bases, and the junction held 10 bases outside the gene matches. CDR3 length equals 16 residues. Germline V lookup: CDR1 SNHLY, CDR2 FYNNEI. The CDR3: CASNRRLAENTDTQYF. CDR3 bases: TGTGCCAGCAATCGGAGACTAGCGGAAAACACAGATACGCAGTATTTT. The full variable domain, with the rest looked up from reference TRBV2 and TRBJ2-3, is EPEVTQTPSHQVTQMGQEVILRCVPISNHLYFYWYRQILGQKVEFLVSFYNNEISEKSEIFDDQFSVERPDGSNFTLKIRSTKLEDSAMYFCASNRRLAENTDTQYFGPGTRLTVL.

V gene TRBV25-1 combines with J gene TRBJ1-6; no firm D call. Trimming took 1 base from V and 9 from J, leaving 13 bases between them. The CDR3 contains 15 residues. The V gene's germline CDR1 is MGHDK and CDR2 SYGVNS. The CDR3 DNA reads as TGTGCCAGCAGTGAATCAAGGAACAGCCCTTCACCCCTCCACTTT. It codes for CASSESRNSPSPLHF.

The V gene is TRBV5-1, the J gene TRBJ1-1; no firm D call. CDR3 length equals 12 residues. V was pared by 0 bases and J by 11 bases, with 11 bases between. CDR1 is SGHRS, CDR2 YFSETQ, per germline. CDR3 sequence (DNA): TGCGCCAGCAGCTTGGAGACGGGGTTGGCTTTCTTT. The encoded protein is CASSLETGLAFF.

The chain employs TRBV21-1 and TRBJ2-3; the D call TRBD2 from the table was never checked on the DNA. TRBV21-1 is deemed a pseudogene. The CDR3 covers 16 residues. As DNA, the CDR3 is TGTGCCAGCAGCAAAGACACTAGCGGACGCACAGATACGCAGTATTTT. This codes for CASSKDTSGRTDTQYF.

J is TRBJ1-6 and V is TRBV21-1. TRBV21-1 is described as a pseudogene. CDR3 length: 17 amino acids. CDR3 protein: CASSKEESELRDSPLHF. DNA for the CDR3: TGTGCCAGCAGTAAGGAGGAAAGTGAACTTCGGGATTCACCCCTCCACTTT.

The gene calls are TRBV24-1 and TRBJ2-1, with TRBD1 as a possible D gene (6 bases). V was shortened by 4 bases and J by 5 bases, with 26 bases between the two germline ends. Germline V gene data show CDR1 as KGHDR and CDR2 as SFDVKD. The CDR3 is 19 residues long. This CDR3 is CATSDQSFLQGEANNEQFF. The CDR3 region has the DNA TGTGCCACCAGTGACCAGTCCTTTTTACAGGGTGAAGCGAACAATGAGCAGTTCTTC.

This clone occurred once. The rearrangement links TRBV5-5 to TRBJ2-2, with 7 bases matching TRBD1. This CDR3 is built from 13 residues. Germline values: CDR1 SGHKS, CDR2 YYEKEE (reference sequence). The J segment lost 6 bases and the V segment lost 2 bases, leaving 1 base of the junction unmatched. For the CDR3, the DNA is TGTGCCAGCAGCTTAAGGGGGCCCGGGGAGCTGTTTTTT. Translated, it gives CASSLRGPGELFF.

This chain connects TRBV28 to TRBJ1-2; maybe TRBD1 (6 bases). From germline, CDR1 is MDHEN and CDR2 SYDVKM. CDR3 length equals 14 residues. Trimming removed 8 bases from V and 0 bases from J, with 13 bases in between. CDR3 in DNA: TGTGCCAGCTATTCCGGGACACCTAACTATGGCTACACCTTC. Translating it yields CASYSGTPNYGYTF.

V usage is TRBV2 and J usage is TRBJ1-2; the match to TRBD1 covers 8 bases. V dropped 4 bases and J dropped 4; count of bases not matched to a gene: 11. This CDR3 comprises 16 residues. From germline, CDR1 is SNHLY and CDR2 FYNNEI. The CDR3 coding sequence is TGTGCCAGCAGTGTGTCTGACAGGGGACTTCTCTATGGCTACACCTTC. It specifies CASSVSDRGLLYGYTF.

V gene TRBV24-1 combines with J gene TRBJ2-3; no reliable D call. Trimming removed 0 bases from V and 2 bases from J, with 8 bases in between. CDR3 size: 15 residues. Germline CDR1 is KGHDR and CDR2 is SFDVKD. In nucleotides, the CDR3 is TGTGCCACCAGTGATTTGTGGCAGAACACAGATACGCAGTATTTT. This codes for CATSDLWQNTDTQYF.

The rearrangement uses TRBV7-2 and TRBJ1-2, with D uncertain. Per the germline V gene, CDR1 is SGHTA and CDR2 is FQGNSA. Trimming removed 1 base from V and 7 bases from J, with 4 bases in between. CDR3 length: 11 residues. This CDR3 reads CASSLGAGYTF. The CDR3 coding sequence is TGTGCCAGCAGCTTAGGGGCTGGCTACACCTTC.

The J gene is TRBJ2-2, the V gene TRBV5-1; the D gene is possibly TRBD1 (5 bases). The CDR3 extends over 16 amino acids. CDR1 is SGHRS and CDR2 is YFSETQ in the germline V gene. V was cut by 3 bases and J by 3 bases, with 15 bases left in between. The CDR3 DNA follows: TGCGCCAGCAGCTACCTGCCAGGGTGGGACACCGGGGAGCTGTTTTTT. Translation: CASSYLPGWDTGELFF.

This rearrangement joins TRBV3-1 (or the pseudogene TRBV3-2) to TRBJ2-5; 8 bases line up with TRBD1. V lost 8 bases and J lost 4; bases outside the gene matches: 3. From germline, CDR1 is LGHDT and CDR2 YNNKEL (reference sequence). The CDR3 is 12 residues long. The CDR3 bases are TGTGCCAGCGCCGACAGGGGAGAGACCCAGTACTTC. Translated, it gives CASADRGETQYF.

The gene calls are TRBV2 and TRBJ1-2; a possible D gene is TRBD1 (5 bases). The CDR3 runs 16 residues. The germline gives CDR1 SNHLY, CDR2 FYNNEI. V lost 2 bases to trimming and J lost 2 bases, with 15 bases between them. The CDR3 spells CASSENFAGQNYGYTF. CDR3 bases: TGTGCCAGCAGTGAAAATTTTGCAGGGCAGAACTATGGCTACACCTTC.

The V gene is TRBV7-5, the J gene TRBJ1-2; the table's D call of TRBD1 was not tested on the DNA. TRBV7-5 is tagged as a pseudogene. CDR3 length: 10 amino acids. CDR3 residues: CASSLNGHTF. The CDR3 DNA is TGTGCCAGCAGCCTAAATGGACATACCTTC.

This clone showed up just once. The chain carries TRBV28 and TRBJ1-3; no reliable D call. From germline, CDR1 is MDHEN and CDR2 SYDVKM. V was cut by 8 bases and J by 4 bases, with 21 bases left in between. There are 16 residues in the CDR3. The CDR3 DNA is TGTGCCAGCTCGTACGTTGGGAGACCGGGGGGAAACACCATATATTTT. Translating it yields CASSYVGRPGGNTIYF.

CDR3 residues: CASSTGLARGLAETQYF. The CDR3 region has the DNA TGTGCCAGCAGCACGGGACTAGCGAGGGGGCTCGCAGAGACCCAGTACTTC. The J gene is TRBJ2-5, the V gene TRBV7-9; 10 bases line up with TRBD2. Germline V CDR1 and CDR2: SEHNR, FQNEAQ (reference sequence). The CDR3 is made up of 17 amino acids. The V segment lost 5 bases and the J segment 4 bases; nucleotides outside the gene matches: 13.

The chain carries TRBV7-3 and TRBJ1-2; 9 positions agree with TRBD1. The CDR3 spans 13 residues. CDR1 and CDR2 (germline): SGHTA, FQGTGA. After removal of 5 bases from V and 4 bases from J, the junction contained 2 bases not matched to a gene. The CDR3 DNA is TGTGCCAGCAGCCGGGGACAGGGCTATGGCTACACCTTC. It specifies CASSRGQGYGYTF.

CDR3 in amino acids: CASSQAGGFNTGELFF. DNA of the CDR3: TGTGCCAGCAGCCAAGCAGGAGGGTTCAACACCGGGGAGCTGTTTTTT. V and J are TRBV3-1 (or the pseudogene TRBV3-2) and TRBJ2-2; D may be TRBD2 (6 bases). The germline gives CDR1 LGHDT, CDR2 YNNKEL (reference sequence). V dropped 1 base and J dropped 2 bases, with 11 bases sitting between them. The CDR3 covers 16 residues.

This chain connects TRBV9 to TRBJ1-2; TRBD1 matches 8 bases. V gave up 3 bases and J gave up 8 bases; unmatched junction bases: 9. CDR1 and CDR2 from the germline V gene are SGDLS and YYNGEE. The CDR3 totals 14 residues. CDR3 protein: CASSARTGYGGYTF. The CDR3 DNA reads as TGTGCCAGCAGCGCCCGGACAGGGTACGGGGGCTACACCTTC.

Comment on this clone: Different DNA sequences within this sample yield the same CDR3. The CDR3 DNA sequence: TGTGCCAGCAGCCAAGTTCCGGGCACTGAAGCTTTCTTT. This gives the protein CASSQVPGTEAFF. The rearrangement uses TRBV3-1 (or the pseudogene TRBV3-2) and TRBJ1-1; D not resolved. Germline V lookup: CDR1 LGHDT, CDR2 YNNKEL (reference sequence). There are 13 residues in the CDR3. V shed 1 base and J shed 4 bases, with 7 bases lying between them.

The chain has TRBV5-1 and TRBJ1-1; 9 bases match TRBD1. Germline CDR1 SGHRS, CDR2 YFSETQ. This CDR3 contains 14 residues. After removal of 5 bases from V and 3 bases from J, the junction contained 5 bases not matched to a gene. CDR3 amino acids: CASSPDRGYTEAFF. CDR3 DNA sequence: TGCGCCAGCAGTCCAGACAGGGGGTACACTGAAGCTTTCTTT.

This sequence joins TRBV10-1 and TRBJ2-7; TRBD2 matches at 9 bases. Germline V gene data show CDR1 as WNHNN and CDR2 as SYGVQD (reference sequence). CDR3 size: 14 residues. V was clipped by 8 bases and J by 1 base; unmatched bases: 6. The CDR3 sequence is CASLLAGRSYEQYF. The CDR3 coding sequence is TGCGCCAGCCTTCTAGCGGGGCGATCCTACGAGCAGTACTTC.

The chain couples TRBV6-6 to TRBJ1-1; D is uncertain. The CDR3 has 12 amino acids. Germline-derived CDR1 and CDR2 are MNHNY and SVGAGI (reference sequence). V gave up 2 bases and J gave up 4 bases, with 5 bases separating them. The CDR3 bases are TGTGCCAGCAGTTACGGCACCACTGAAGCTTTCTTT. This gives the protein CASSYGTTEAFF.